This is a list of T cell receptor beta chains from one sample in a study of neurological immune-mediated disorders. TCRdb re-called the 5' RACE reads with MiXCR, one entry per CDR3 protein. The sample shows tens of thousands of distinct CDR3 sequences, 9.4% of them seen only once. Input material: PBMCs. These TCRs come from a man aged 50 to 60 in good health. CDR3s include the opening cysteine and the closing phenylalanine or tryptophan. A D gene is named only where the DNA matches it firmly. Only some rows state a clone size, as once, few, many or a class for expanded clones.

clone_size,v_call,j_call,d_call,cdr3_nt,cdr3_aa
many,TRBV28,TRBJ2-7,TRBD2,TGTGCCAGCACTCCGTCGGGGGGGACTAGCGGGAGTCTCGAGCAGTACTTC,CASTPSGGTSGSLEQYF
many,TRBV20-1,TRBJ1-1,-,TGCAGTGCTCCCCCGGCAGGGGAGGACACTGAAGCTTTCTTT,CSAPPAGEDTEAFF
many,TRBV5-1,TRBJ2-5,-,TGCGCCAGCAGCTCCTCAGGGACTTCCCAAGAGACCCAGTACTTC,CASSSSGTSQETQYF
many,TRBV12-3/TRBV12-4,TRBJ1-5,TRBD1,TGTGCCAGCAGCCTCGGACAGGGGATGGTTGGCAATCAGCCCCAGCATTTT,CASSLGQGMVGNQPQHF
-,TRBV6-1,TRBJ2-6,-,TGTGCCAGCAGTGATCGCACCAGAACGCCCACTGGGGCCAACGTCCTGACTTTC,CASSDRTRTPTGANVLTF
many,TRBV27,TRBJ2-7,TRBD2,TGTGCCAGCAGTTTATTCATAACTAGCGGGAGCCCCTATTACTTC,CASSLFITSGSPYYF
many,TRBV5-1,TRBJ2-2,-,TGCGCCAGCAGCCCGCCCGGGACACCTGACACCGGGGAGCTGTTTTTT,CASSPPGTPDTGELFF
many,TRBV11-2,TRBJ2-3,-,TGTGCCAGTCTGATTAATGTAGGCGATACGCAGTATTTT,CASLINVGDTQYF
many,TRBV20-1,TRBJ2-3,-,TGCAGTGCTAGAGTTTCGGGGTACGGGGCAGATACGCAGTATTTT,CSARVSGYGADTQYF
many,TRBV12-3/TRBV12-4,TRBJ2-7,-,TGTGCCAGCAGCCCAGTGGCGGGCCGAACCTACGAGCAGTACTTC,CASSPVAGRTYEQYF
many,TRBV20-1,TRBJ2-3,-,TGCAGTGCTAGCCTGTCAGAAGATACGCAGTATTTT,CSASLSEDTQYF
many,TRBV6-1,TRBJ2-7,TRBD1,TGTGCCAGCTACCGGGACAGTCCTTCCTACGAGCAGTACTTC,CASYRDSPSYEQYF
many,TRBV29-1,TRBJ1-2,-,TGCAGCGCCGGTAATAACTATGGCTACACCTTC,CSAGNNYGYTF
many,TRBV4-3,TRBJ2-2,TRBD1,TGCGCCAGCAGGCCGACAGGGGGATATGTCGGGGAGCTGTTTTTT,CASRPTGGYVGELFF
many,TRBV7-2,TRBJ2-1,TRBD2,TGTGCCAGCAGCTTAGCATACGGGAGGGGGTTTAGGAATGAGCAGTTCTTC,CASSLAYGRGFRNEQFF
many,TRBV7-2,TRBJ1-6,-,TGTGCCAGCAGCGTGACATTCTCCTATAATTCACCCCTCCACTTT,CASSVTFSYNSPLHF
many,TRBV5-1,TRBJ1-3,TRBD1,TGCGCCAGCAGCCAGGGGGCAGTGGCTGGAAACACCATATATTTT,CASSQGAVAGNTIYF
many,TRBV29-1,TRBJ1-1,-,TGCAGCGTTGGGGCAGCCCTGAACACTGAAGCTTTCTTT,CSVGAALNTEAFF
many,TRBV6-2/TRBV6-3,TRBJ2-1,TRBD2,TGTGCCAGCAGTTGGTCGTTAGCGGGACCCTACAATGAGCAGTTCTTC,CASSWSLAGPYNEQFF
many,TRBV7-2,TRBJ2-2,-,TGTGCCAGCAGCCCGGGTCGGGAGCTGTTTTTT,CASSPGRELFF
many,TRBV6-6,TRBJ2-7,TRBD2,TGTGCCAGCAGGGGGACTAGCGGCTCCTACGAGCAGTACTTC,CASRGTSGSYEQYF
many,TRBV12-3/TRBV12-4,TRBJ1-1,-,TGTGCCAGCAGTTTAGGGACAGTTTTTGGAACTGAAGCTTTCTTT,CASSLGTVFGTEAFF
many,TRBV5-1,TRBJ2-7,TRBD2,TGCGCCAGCAGCTTGGGGGCTAGCGGGGGCCTTAATACCTACGAGCAGTACTTC,CASSLGASGGLNTYEQYF
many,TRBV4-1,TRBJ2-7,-,TGCGCCAGCAGCCAAGATGTCGGGGGGCGCAAAGAGCACTACTTC,CASSQDVGGRKEHYF
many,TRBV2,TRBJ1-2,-,TGTGCCAGCAGTCCAGGGGCGGACTATGGCTACACCTTC,CASSPGADYGYTF
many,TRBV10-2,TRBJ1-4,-,TGCGCCAGCAGTGAAGGGGGGCAGCGGGAAAAACTGTTTTTT,CASSEGGQREKLFF
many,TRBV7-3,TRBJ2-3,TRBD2,TGTGCCAGCAGCTCCCGTAGCGGGGGGTCCACAGATACGCAGTATTTT,CASSSRSGGSTDTQYF
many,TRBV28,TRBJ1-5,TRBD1,TGTGCCAGCATCCCTGGACAGGACAAACAGCCCCAGCATTTT,CASIPGQDKQPQHF
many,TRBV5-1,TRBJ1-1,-,TGCGCCAGCAGCTTTTCCGGGAGGAACACTGAAGCTTTCTTT,CASSFSGRNTEAFF
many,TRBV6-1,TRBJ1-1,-,TGTGCCAGCAGTGAACAGATGGAGGGGAACACTGAAGCTTTCTTT,CASSEQMEGNTEAFF
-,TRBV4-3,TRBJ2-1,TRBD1,TGCGCCAGCAGCCAAGAGGTCTTACAGGGGGGTGAGCAGTTCTTC,CASSQEVLQGGEQFF
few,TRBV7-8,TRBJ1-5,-,TGTGCCAGCAGCTCGAGGGCCTATCAGCCCCAGCATTTT,CASSSRAYQPQHF
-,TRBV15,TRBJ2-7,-,TGTGCCACCAGCAGAGCCCCCCTAGGGGGGCGATTCTACGAGCAGTACTTC,CATSRAPLGGRFYEQYF
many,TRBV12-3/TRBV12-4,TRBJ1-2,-,TGTGCCAGCAGTAACTTGAACTATGGCTACACCTTC,CASSNLNYGYTF
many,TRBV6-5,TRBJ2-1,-,TGTGCCAGCAGTTACCTCAGACTCGTCTCCTACAATGAGCAGTTCTTC,CASSYLRLVSYNEQFF
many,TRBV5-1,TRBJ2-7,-,TGCGCCAGCAGCCAATTCATCGTGCACCCCTACGAGCAGTACTTC,CASSQFIVHPYEQYF
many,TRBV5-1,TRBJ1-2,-,TGCGCCAGCAGCCCCGGGACGGAGAAGGTTGCGTATGGCTACACCTTC,CASSPGTEKVAYGYTF
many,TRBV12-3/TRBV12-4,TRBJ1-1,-,TGTGCCAGCAGTTTTGGCTCCCAAGCTTTCTTT,CASSFGSQAFF
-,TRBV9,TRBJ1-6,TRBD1,TGTGCCAGCAGCGCCCTCGCTGGGGGGACAGACAATTCACCCCTCCACTTT,CASSALAGGTDNSPLHF
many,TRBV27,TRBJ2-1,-,TGTGCCAGCAGTTCCCCAGGGACTTACAATGAGCAGTTCTTC,CASSSPGTYNEQFF
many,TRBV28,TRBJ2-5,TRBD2,TGTGCCAGCAGAAGTTCTAGCGGTAAAAAGCGGTACTTC,CASRSSSGKKRYF
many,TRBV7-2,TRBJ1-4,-,TGTGCCAGCAGCCCCGCAACAACAGTAGGACAAAAACTGTTTTTT,CASSPATTVGQKLFF
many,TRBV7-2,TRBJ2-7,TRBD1,TGTGCCAGCAGCGCGGACAGGGGGGTCGTTGCCGAGCAGTACTTC,CASSADRGVVAEQYF
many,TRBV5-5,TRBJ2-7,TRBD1,TGTGCCAGCAGCCATCCCGGGACAGGGGACTACGAGCAGTACTTC,CASSHPGTGDYEQYF
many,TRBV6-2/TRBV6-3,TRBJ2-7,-,TGTGCCAGCAGTTACTACTCCTACGAGCAGTACTTC,CASSYYSYEQYF
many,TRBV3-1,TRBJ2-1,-,TGTGCCAGCAGCCAACTCTTGCCCAATGAGCAGTTCTTC,CASSQLLPNEQFF
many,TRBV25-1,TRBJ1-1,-,TGTGCCAGCAGTGAATTCGGGCGGCGTGAAGCTTTCTTT,CASSEFGRREAFF
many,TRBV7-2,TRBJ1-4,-,TGTGCCAGCAGCTCGGGACCTTCGGAGGAAAAACTGTTTTTT,CASSSGPSEEKLFF
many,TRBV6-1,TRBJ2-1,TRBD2,TGTGCCACCTGGACTAGCGCGAGCTCCTACAATGAGCAGTTCTTC,CATWTSASSYNEQFF
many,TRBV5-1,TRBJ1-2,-,TGCGCCAGCAGTCAATTGGGACATGCCCTCGGCTACACCTTC,CASSQLGHALGYTF